These T cell receptor beta chains were read from a single sample in a study of blood T cell repertoires in COVID-19. Generated by immunoSEQ multiplex PCR, the TCRdb table keeps only in-frame clones and is missing some. This table has about 140,000 clones, 84% appearing once. The sample comprised PBMCs or T cells enriched from blood (not recorded which). These receptors were taken from a man aged 35-49 years with acute COVID-19. CDR3s include the opening cysteine and the closing phenylalanine or tryptophan. The order of the fields is clone size, J gene, D gene, CDR3 length, V gene, CDR3 DNA, CDR3 protein. The D gene is left open where the match is weak. Size values are once, few and many counts, or a class for expanded clones, and some rows have none.

clone size: -
J gene: TRBJ2-7
D gene: TRBD2
CDR3 length: 16
V gene: TRBV30
CDR3 DNA: TGTGCCTGGAGTGTCCCCTCTAGCGGGAGCTTCTACGAGCAGTACTTC
CDR3 protein: CAWSVPSSGSFYEQYF

clone size: -
J gene: TRBJ2-1
D gene: TRBD2
CDR3 length: 14
V gene: TRBV19
CDR3 DNA: TGTGCCAGTACCCGGCGGGGGACCTACAATGAGCAGTTCTTC
CDR3 protein: CASTRRGTYNEQFF

clone size: -
J gene: TRBJ1-1
D gene: -
CDR3 length: 13
V gene: TRBV21-1
CDR3 DNA: TGTGCCAGCAGCAGCAGGGGGCATAATGAAGCTTTCTTT
CDR3 protein: CASSSRGHNEAFF

clone size: -
J gene: TRBJ2-1
D gene: TRBD2
CDR3 length: 14
V gene: TRBV20-1
CDR3 DNA: TGCAGTGCTAGTAGCGGGGGCGCGTCCAATGAGCAGTTCTTC
CDR3 protein: CSASSGGASNEQFF

clone size: -
J gene: TRBJ1-6
D gene: -
CDR3 length: 18
V gene: TRBV27
CDR3 DNA: TGTGCCATTCCTACTGGGTACGGAGGGGCACCAATTAATTCACCCCTCCACTTT
CDR3 protein: CAIPTGYGGAPINSPLHF

clone size: -
J gene: TRBJ2-5
D gene: TRBD2
CDR3 length: 16
V gene: TRBV6-6
CDR3 DNA: TGTGCCAGCAGTTCACTAGCGGGAGGCTGGGGTGGGACCCAGTACTTC
CDR3 protein: CASSSLAGGWGGTQYF

clone size: once
J gene: TRBJ2-5
D gene: -
CDR3 length: 16
V gene: TRBV6-5
CDR3 DNA: TGTGCCAGCAGTTACCGCCCAGAAAGAAGTCAAGAGACCCAGTACTTC
CDR3 protein: CASSYRPERSQETQYF

clone size: few
J gene: TRBJ1-3
D gene: -
CDR3 length: 15
V gene: TRBV4-3
CDR3 DNA: TGCGCCAGCAGCCCCGTCCCCAGAACTGGAAACACCATATATTTT
CDR3 protein: CASSPVPRTGNTIYF

clone size: -
J gene: TRBJ1-3
D gene: -
CDR3 length: 17
V gene: TRBV9
CDR3 DNA: TGTGCCAGCAGCCCACAGGGACACCAAATCTCTGGAAACACCATATATTTT
CDR3 protein: CASSPQGHQISGNTIYF

clone size: once
J gene: TRBJ2-7
D gene: TRBD2
CDR3 length: 17
V gene: TRBV28
CDR3 DNA: TGTGCCAGCAGTTACCCGGGACTAGCGGGAGCCCTCGGCGAGCAGTACTTC
CDR3 protein: CASSYPGLAGALGEQYF

clone size: -
J gene: TRBJ1-3
D gene: -
CDR3 length: 15
V gene: TRBV7-8
CDR3 DNA: TGTGCCAGCAGCTTTCTGGGGGCTGGAGGAAACACCATATATTTT
CDR3 protein: CASSFLGAGGNTIYF

clone size: -
J gene: TRBJ2-2
D gene: TRBD2
CDR3 length: 15
V gene: TRBV10-3
CDR3 DNA: TGTGCCATCAGTACGACTAGCGGGGGGACCGGGGAGCTGTTTTTT
CDR3 protein: CAISTTSGGTGELFF

clone size: -
J gene: TRBJ2-7
D gene: -
CDR3 length: 14
V gene: TRBV5-1
CDR3 DNA: TGCGCCAGCAGCTCCCAGGGGTTTAATGGCGAGCAGTACTTC
CDR3 protein: CASSSQGFNGEQYF

clone size: -
J gene: TRBJ2-3
D gene: TRBD2
CDR3 length: 16
V gene: TRBV7-7
CDR3 DNA: TGTGCCAGCAGCCCTAATCCCAGCGGGGGCACAGATACGCAGTATTTT
CDR3 protein: CASSPNPSGGTDTQYF

clone size: -
J gene: TRBJ2-6
D gene: TRBD2
CDR3 length: 18
V gene: TRBV28
CDR3 DNA: TGTGCCAGCAGTTTACCGGGACTAGCGGGAGCTGGGGCCAACGTCCTGACTTTC
CDR3 protein: CASSLPGLAGAGANVLTF

clone size: -
J gene: TRBJ1-2
D gene: -
CDR3 length: 14
V gene: TRBV7-2
CDR3 DNA: TGTGCCAGCAGCTTAGGCGGCGTACACTATGGCTACACCTTC
CDR3 protein: CASSLGGVHYGYTF

clone size: -
J gene: TRBJ2-2
D gene: -
CDR3 length: 19
V gene: TRBV11-2
CDR3 DNA: TGTGCCAGCAGCTTAAGGGCCCTGCCCGTAGCGAGGGGGACCGGGGAGCTGTTTTTT
CDR3 protein: CASSLRALPVARGTGELFF

clone size: -
J gene: TRBJ2-7
D gene: TRBD2
CDR3 length: 16
V gene: TRBV13
CDR3 DNA: TGTGCCAGCACCCCGACTAGCGGGAGCACCGAGGACGAGCAGTACTTC
CDR3 protein: CASTPTSGSTEDEQYF

clone size: -
J gene: TRBJ2-1
D gene: -
CDR3 length: 12
V gene: TRBV7-2
CDR3 DNA: TGTGCCAGCAGCTTGAGATACAATGAGCAGTTCTTC
CDR3 protein: CASSLRYNEQFF

clone size: -
J gene: TRBJ2-3
D gene: TRBD2
CDR3 length: 18
V gene: TRBV9
CDR3 DNA: TGTGCCAGCAGCGTAGACCCAGGAGTAGCGGGGCGCACAGATACGCAGTATTTT
CDR3 protein: CASSVDPGVAGRTDTQYF

clone size: -
J gene: TRBJ2-7
D gene: TRBD1
CDR3 length: 14
V gene: TRBV6-2/TRBV6-3
CDR3 DNA: TGTGCCAGCAGTTACCGACAGGGGAAGGACGAGCAGTACTTC
CDR3 protein: CASSYRQGKDEQYF

clone size: -
J gene: TRBJ1-1
D gene: -
CDR3 length: 15
V gene: TRBV6-2/TRBV6-3
CDR3 DNA: TGTGCCAGCAGTATTTGGGGGGAAATGAACACTGAAGCTTTCTTT
CDR3 protein: CASSIWGEMNTEAFF

clone size: -
J gene: TRBJ2-1
D gene: -
CDR3 length: 13
V gene: TRBV4-3
CDR3 DNA: TGCGCCAGCAGCCAAGCCCTAGCCAATGAGCAGTTCTTC
CDR3 protein: CASSQALANEQFF

clone size: many
J gene: TRBJ1-1
D gene: -
CDR3 length: 14
V gene: TRBV30
CDR3 DNA: TGTGCCTGGAACAGGGATCGGCGTGGCACTGAAGCTTTCTTT
CDR3 protein: CAWNRDRRGTEAFF

clone size: -
J gene: TRBJ1-1
D gene: TRBD1
CDR3 length: 19
V gene: TRBV10-2
CDR3 DNA: TGCGCCAGCAGTGGCGAGACAGGGGGCCTAGGGGGCAGAAGGACTGAAGCTTTCTTT
CDR3 protein: CASSGETGGLGGRRTEAFF

clone size: -
J gene: TRBJ1-1
D gene: -
CDR3 length: 15
V gene: TRBV7-9
CDR3 DNA: TGTGCCAGCAGCTTAGCAGGGACCGGGGGCACTGAAGCTTTCTTT
CDR3 protein: CASSLAGTGGTEAFF

clone size: -
J gene: TRBJ2-5
D gene: -
CDR3 length: 14
V gene: TRBV5-1
CDR3 DNA: TGCGCCAGCAGCTTGGGTTACGAGGAGGAGACCCAGTACTTC
CDR3 protein: CASSLGYEEETQYF

clone size: -
J gene: TRBJ2-3
D gene: TRBD2
CDR3 length: 16
V gene: TRBV7-9
CDR3 DNA: TGTGCCAGCAGCTTAGCTTGGAGCGGGAGTGAGGATACGCAGTATTTT
CDR3 protein: CASSLAWSGSEDTQYF

clone size: -
J gene: TRBJ1-5
D gene: -
CDR3 length: 13
V gene: TRBV28
CDR3 DNA: TGTGCCAGCAGCCCCCAGGGGAAAAAGCCCCAGCATTTT
CDR3 protein: CASSPQGKKPQHF

clone size: -
J gene: TRBJ1-5
D gene: -
CDR3 length: 17
V gene: TRBV28
CDR3 DNA: TGTGCCAGCACTCTATCCCCCCCGACTGAGCGGGATCAGCCCCAGCATTTT
CDR3 protein: CASTLSPPTERDQPQHF

clone size: -
J gene: TRBJ1-1
D gene: -
CDR3 length: 14
V gene: TRBV7-8
CDR3 DNA: TGTGCCAGCAGCCGGCAACAGGGTTGGGCTGAAGCTTTCTTT
CDR3 protein: CASSRQQGWAEAFF

clone size: -
J gene: TRBJ2-7
D gene: TRBD2
CDR3 length: 17
V gene: TRBV4-3
CDR3 DNA: TGCGCCAGCAGCCCAAACGCTGTACTCGCGAAGCGGGGAGAGCAGTACTTC
CDR3 protein: CASSPNAVLAKRGEQYF

clone size: -
J gene: TRBJ2-3
D gene: TRBD2
CDR3 length: 17
V gene: TRBV6-1
CDR3 DNA: TGTGCCAGCAGTGGCGCCAACTTTCTAGCGGGGACAGATACGCAGTATTTT
CDR3 protein: CASSGANFLAGTDTQYF

clone size: -
J gene: TRBJ2-4
D gene: -
CDR3 length: 14
V gene: TRBV6-2/TRBV6-3
CDR3 DNA: TGTGCCAGCAGTTATCAGGACAGACAAAACATTCAGTACTTC
CDR3 protein: CASSYQDRQNIQYF

clone size: -
J gene: TRBJ1-2
D gene: -
CDR3 length: 12
V gene: TRBV27
CDR3 DNA: TGTGCCAGCAGTTTAGGAGGATCTGGCTACACCTTC
CDR3 protein: CASSLGGSGYTF

clone size: -
J gene: TRBJ1-5
D gene: -
CDR3 length: 13
V gene: TRBV12-3/TRBV12-4
CDR3 DNA: TGTGCCAGCAGTTTAAACGGGGTGCAGCCCCAGCATTTT
CDR3 protein: CASSLNGVQPQHF

clone size: few
J gene: TRBJ2-7
D gene: -
CDR3 length: 16
V gene: TRBV4-3
CDR3 DNA: TGCGCCAGCAGCCAAGATTCCCTAGGAAGCTCCTACGAGCAGTACTTC
CDR3 protein: CASSQDSLGSSYEQYF

clone size: -
J gene: TRBJ1-2
D gene: -
CDR3 length: 13
V gene: TRBV9
CDR3 DNA: TGTGCCAGCAGCGTAGGGGCAGGCTATGGCTACACCTTC
CDR3 protein: CASSVGAGYGYTF

clone size: -
J gene: TRBJ2-1
D gene: TRBD1
CDR3 length: 14
V gene: TRBV7-2
CDR3 DNA: TGTGCCAGCAGCCCCCGGGACAGGGCGGGTGAGCAGTTCTTC
CDR3 protein: CASSPRDRAGEQFF

clone size: -
J gene: TRBJ2-1
D gene: -
CDR3 length: 14
V gene: TRBV7-9
CDR3 DNA: TGTGCCAGCAGCTTAGATCCAGAGGGCAATGAGCAGTTCTTC
CDR3 protein: CASSLDPEGNEQFF

clone size: -
J gene: TRBJ2-5
D gene: TRBD1
CDR3 length: 15
V gene: TRBV7-2
CDR3 DNA: TGTGCCAGCAGCGAGGACAGGGGGTACCAAGAGACCCAGTACTTC
CDR3 protein: CASSEDRGYQETQYF